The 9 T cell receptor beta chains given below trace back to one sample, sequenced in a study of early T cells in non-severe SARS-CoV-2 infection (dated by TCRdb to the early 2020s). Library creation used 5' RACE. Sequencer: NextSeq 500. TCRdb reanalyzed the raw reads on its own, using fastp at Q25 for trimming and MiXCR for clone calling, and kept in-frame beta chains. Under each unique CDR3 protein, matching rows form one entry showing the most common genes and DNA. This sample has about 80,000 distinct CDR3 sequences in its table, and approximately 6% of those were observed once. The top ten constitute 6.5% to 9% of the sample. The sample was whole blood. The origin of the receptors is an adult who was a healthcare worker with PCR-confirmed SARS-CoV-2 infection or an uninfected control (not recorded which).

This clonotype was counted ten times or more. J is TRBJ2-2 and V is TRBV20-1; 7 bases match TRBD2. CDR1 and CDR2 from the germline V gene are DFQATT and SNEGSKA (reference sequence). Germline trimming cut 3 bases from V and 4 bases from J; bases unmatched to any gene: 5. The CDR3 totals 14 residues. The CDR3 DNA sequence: TGCAGTGCTAGGGCCACTAGCGTCACCGGGGAGCTGTTTTTT. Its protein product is CSARATSVTGELFF.

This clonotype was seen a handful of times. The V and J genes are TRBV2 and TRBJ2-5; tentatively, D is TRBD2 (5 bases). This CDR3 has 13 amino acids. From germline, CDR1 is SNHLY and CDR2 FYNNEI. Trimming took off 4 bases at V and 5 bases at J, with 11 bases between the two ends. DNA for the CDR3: TGTGCCAGCAGTGTAAGAAGAGGGGAGACCCAGTACTTC. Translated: CASSVRRGETQYF.

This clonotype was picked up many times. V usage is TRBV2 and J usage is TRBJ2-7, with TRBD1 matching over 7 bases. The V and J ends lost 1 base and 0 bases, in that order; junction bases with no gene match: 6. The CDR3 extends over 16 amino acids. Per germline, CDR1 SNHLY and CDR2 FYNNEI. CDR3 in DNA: TGTGCCAGCAGTGAAGTATCCTGGGACAGCTCCTACGAGCAGTACTTC. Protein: CASSEVSWDSSYEQYF.

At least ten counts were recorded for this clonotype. The CDR3 region has the DNA TGTGCCAGCTCACCCGAGGACAGGGCTTATGGCTACACCTTC. Translating it yields CASSPEDRAYGYTF. The chain employs TRBV18 and TRBJ1-2; 8 bases align to TRBD1. The CDR3 extends over 14 amino acids. Germline-derived CDR1 and CDR2 are KGHSH and LQKENI. The J segment lost 5 bases and the V segment lost 3 bases, leaving 5 bases of the junction unmatched.

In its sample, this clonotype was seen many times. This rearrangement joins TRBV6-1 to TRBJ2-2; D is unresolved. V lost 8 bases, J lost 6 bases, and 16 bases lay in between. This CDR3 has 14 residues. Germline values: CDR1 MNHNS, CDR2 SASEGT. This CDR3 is CASGRALGPGELFF. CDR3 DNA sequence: TGTGCCAGCGGCCGGGCCCTGGGCCCCGGGGAGCTGTTTTTT.

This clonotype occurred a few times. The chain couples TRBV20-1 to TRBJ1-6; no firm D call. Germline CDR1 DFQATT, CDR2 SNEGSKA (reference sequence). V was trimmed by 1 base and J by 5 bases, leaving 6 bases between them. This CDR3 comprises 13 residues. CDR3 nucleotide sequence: TGCAGTGCTAGAGGCAGGAATAATTCACCCCTCCACTTT. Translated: CSARGRNNSPLHF.

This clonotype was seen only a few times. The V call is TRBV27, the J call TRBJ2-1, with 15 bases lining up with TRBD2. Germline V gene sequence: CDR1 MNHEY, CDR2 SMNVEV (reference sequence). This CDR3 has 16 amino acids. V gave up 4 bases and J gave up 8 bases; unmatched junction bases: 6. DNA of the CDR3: TGTGCCAGCAGTTGGGGGACTAGCGGGAGGTTCGATGAGCAGTTCTTC. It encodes CASSWGTSGRFDEQFF.

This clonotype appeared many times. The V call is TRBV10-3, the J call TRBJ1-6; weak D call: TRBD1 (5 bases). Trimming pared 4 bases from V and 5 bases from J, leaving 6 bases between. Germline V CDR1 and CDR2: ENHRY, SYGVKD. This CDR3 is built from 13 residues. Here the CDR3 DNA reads TGTGCCATCAGTGTCAGGGATAATTCACCCCTCCACTTT. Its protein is CAISVRDNSPLHF.

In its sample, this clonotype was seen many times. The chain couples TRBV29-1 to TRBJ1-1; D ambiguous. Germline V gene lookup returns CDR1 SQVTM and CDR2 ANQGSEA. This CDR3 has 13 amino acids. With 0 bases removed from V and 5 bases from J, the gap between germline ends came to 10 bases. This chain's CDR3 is CSVEEEQRTEAFF. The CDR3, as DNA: TGCAGCGTTGAAGAGGAACAGCGTACTGAAGCTTTCTTT. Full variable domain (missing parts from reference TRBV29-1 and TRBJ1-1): SAVISQKPSRDICQRGTSLTIQCQVDSQVTMMFWYRQQPGQSLTLIATANQGSEATYESGFVIDKFPISRPNLTFSTLTVSNMSPEDSSIYLCSVEEEQRTEAFFGQGTRLTVV.